This record concerns one T cell receptor (beta chain) sequence. Its cognate antigen is unknown. The CDR3 consists of 14 residues. The germline V gene encodes CDR1 ENHRY and CDR2 SYGVKD. Between the trimmed V and J ends, which lost 2 bases and 2 bases, there was a span of 9 bases. This sample was taken from a study of T cell repertoires in cytomegalovirus infection. Study-wide context: Evidence of both CMV infection and a matching HLA type came from public TCR beta signatures. General study results and limits: Identification of carriers of CMV plus the relevant HLA was performed using cumulative public TCR beta family frequency. HLA-C-restricted CMV clonotypes gave the most frequent clonotype in two of eight donors.

TCRdb re-called the reads through MiXCR, storing one row per CDR3 protein. The sample records 100,000 to 150,000 distinct CDR3 sequences, roughly 9% being singletons. Specimen: PBMCs. The source is a human donor in good health (CMV status not recorded). Some clones in this sample may be carry-over from other donors' samples. The chain combines TRBV10-3 with TRBJ2-5; a weak D match, TRBD1 (6 bases). The CDR3 region is CAISERTDQETQYF. DNA of the CDR3: TGTGCCATCAGTGAGCGGACAGATCAAGAGACCCAGTACTTC.